Presented here are 19 T cell receptor beta chains from one specimen sequenced in a study of blood T cell repertoires in COVID-19. The table came from immunoSEQ multiplex PCR; TCRdb's copy has only in-frame clones and leaves some out. This table holds about 180,000 clones, approximately 83% found once. Sequencing input: peripheral blood. These receptor sequences come from a man between 60 and 75 years old with acute or convalescent COVID-19.

The rearrangement links TRBV7-8 to TRBJ1-5; a weak D match, TRBD1 (5 bases). Trimming cost V 1 base and J 3 bases, with 13 bases left between them. Germline loops: CDR1 SGHVS, CDR2 FQNEAQ. The CDR3 sequence is 16 residues long. The CDR3 is CASSLEGGVYNQPQHF. The DNA for the CDR3 is TGTGCCAGCAGCTTAGAGGGAGGGGTTTACAATCAGCCCCAGCATTTT.

This rearrangement joins TRBV2 to TRBJ2-2; 8 positions match TRBD1. CDR3 length equals 13 residues. The germline gives CDR1 SNHLY, CDR2 FYNNEI. The V and J ends lost 8 bases and 7 bases, in that order; junction bases with no gene match: 6. This CDR3 is CASGRQGHGELFF. In DNA, the CDR3 is TGTGCCAGCGGGCGACAGGGGCACGGGGAGCTGTTTTTT.

This clone was seen a single time. The chain links TRBV5-1 to TRBJ2-7; a weak D match, TRBD2 (5 bases). The CDR3 has 14 amino acids. The V gene's germline CDR1 is SGHRS and CDR2 YFSETQ. V lost 0 bases to trimming and J lost 6 bases, with 13 bases between them. The CDR3, as DNA: TGCGCCAGCAGCTTGGAAGGGTCCAGCGGCGAGCAGTACTTC. This codes for CASSLEGSSGEQYF. Full variable domain (outside the CDR3, taken from reference TRBV5-1 and TRBJ2-7): KAGVTQTPRYLIKTRGQQVTLSCSPISGHRSVSWYQQTPGQGLQFLFEYFSETQRNKGNFPGRFSGRQFSNSRSEMNVSTLELGDSALYLCASSLEGSSGEQYFGPGTRLTVT.

V and J are TRBV28 and TRBJ1-4; D is unresolved. Germline-derived CDR1 and CDR2 are MDHEN and SYDVKM. V was trimmed by 2 bases and J by 7 bases, leaving 11 bases between them. The CDR3 has 14 residues. The CDR3 loop reads CASSLGGVGEKLFF. The CDR3 DNA reads as TGTGCCAGCAGTTTAGGCGGGGTCGGTGAAAAACTGTTTTTT.

The V call is TRBV27, the J call TRBJ2-3; D not resolved. Trimming removed 6 bases from V and 5 bases from J, with 21 bases in between. CDR1 and CDR2 (germline): MNHEY, SMNVEV (reference sequence). The length of the CDR3 is 16 residues. CDR3 sequence: CASRIRYSKAEDTQYF. The CDR3 region has the DNA TGTGCCAGCAGGATACGGTACAGCAAGGCAGAAGATACGCAGTATTTT.

The rearrangement uses TRBV12-1 and TRBJ1-4; the table's D call, TRBD1, has no DNA check behind it. TRBV12-1 is tagged as a pseudogene. The CDR3 is made up of 17 amino acids. This CDR3 is CASSLGQGIATNEKLFF. The CDR3 DNA is TGTGCCAGCAGCTTGGGACAGGGGATTGCAACTAATGAAAAACTGTTTTTT.

This chain joins TRBV4-2 and TRBJ1-4; 7 bases line up with TRBD1. J gave up 8 bases and V 2 bases, and 8 bases lay outside the gene matches. Germline CDR1 and CDR2: LGHNA and YNFKEQ. The length of the CDR3 is 15 residues. The CDR3 bases are TGTGCCAGCAGCCAAATGGGATCAGGGGGGGAAAAACTGTTTTTT. Residues: CASSQMGSGGEKLFF.

The CDR3, as DNA: TGCGCCAGCAGGGAGGGTGGGACAGTCTACGAGCAGTACTTC. Amino acid sequence: CASREGGTVYEQYF. The gene calls are TRBV10-2 and TRBJ2-7; the D gene is possibly TRBD1 (7 bases). V was shortened by 6 bases and J by 3 bases, with 15 bases between the two germline ends. Germline-derived CDR1 and CDR2 are WSHSY and SAAADI. The CDR3 runs 14 residues.

This chain joins TRBV12-5 and TRBJ1-2; a possible D gene is TRBD1 (6 bases). This CDR3 has 16 amino acids. V was shortened by 3 bases and J by 1 base, with 15 bases between the two germline ends. Germline V gene data show CDR1 as LGHNT and CDR2 as FRNRAP. CDR3 loop: CASGLPGTTLNYGYTF. In DNA, the CDR3 is TGTGCTAGTGGTTTACCCGGGACAACACTTAACTATGGCTACACCTTC.

This rearrangement joins TRBV13 to TRBJ1-5; 7 bases map to TRBD1. Germline CDR1 PRHDT, CDR2 FYEKMQ (reference sequence). CDR3 length: 16 amino acids. After removal of 0 bases from V and 0 bases from J, the junction contained 2 bases not matched to a gene. Written as DNA, the CDR3 is TGTGCCAGCAGCTTAGGGGACAGGATTAGCAATCAGCCCCAGCATTTT. Its protein is CASSLGDRISNQPQHF.

In its sample, this clone was seen once. CDR3 DNA: TGCAGTGCCCCGACAGCAGGGGCTTTCTTT. Translating it yields CSAPTAGAFF. V gene TRBV20-1 combines with J gene TRBJ1-1; D might be TRBD1 (5 bases). Germline CDR1 DFQATT, CDR2 SNEGSKA (reference sequence). Trimming took 6 bases from V and 11 from J, leaving 13 bases between them. The CDR3 is made up of 10 amino acids.

The rearrangement links TRBV28 to TRBJ1-4, with D possibly being TRBD1 (6 bases). Trimming left V 8 bases short and J 1 base short, with 14 bases between. The CDR3 runs 15 residues. From germline, CDR1 is MDHEN and CDR2 SYDVKM. The chain's CDR3 is CASLARGGTNEKLFF. CDR3 in DNA: TGTGCCAGCCTTGCGAGAGGGGGAACTAATGAAAAACTGTTTTTT.

On this clone itself: At one boundary the junction diverges from the germline segment, which might be a read error. This chain links TRBV7-7 with TRBJ2-5; TRBD1 aligns across 7 bases. In germline, CDR1 is SSHAT, CDR2 FNYEAQ (reference sequence). This CDR3 region has 14 residues. CDR3 amino acids: CASSPGTVGETQYF. The CDR3 DNA sequence: TGTGCTAGCAGCCCCGGGACAGTAGGGGAGACCCAGTACTTC. Full variable domain (rest looked up from reference TRBV7-7 and TRBJ2-5): GAGVSQSPRYKVTKRGQDVTLRCDPISSHATLYWYQQALGQGPEFLTYFNYEAQPDKSGLPSDRFSAERPEGSISTLTIQRTEQRDSAMYRCASSPGTVGETQYFGPGTRLLVL.

The rearrangement links TRBV6-5 to TRBJ1-2, with D possibly TRBD1 on 5 matching bases. The CDR3 totals 14 residues. The germline V gene encodes CDR1 MNHEY and CDR2 SVGAGI. The V gene lost 8 bases and the J gene lost 4 bases, with 17 bases spanning the gap. The CDR3 DNA reads as TGTGCCAGCTACGGAGGGGAAAAAGGCTATGGCTACACCTTC. It specifies CASYGGEKGYGYTF.

This chain uses TRBV5-1 with TRBJ1-6; the match to TRBD1 covers 7 bases. J gave up 5 bases and V 1 base, and 12 bases lay outside the gene matches. Germline values: CDR1 SGHRS, CDR2 YFSETQ. This CDR3 region has 18 residues. The CDR3 bases are TGCGCCAGCAGCTTGCGGGCGGGGACAGCGAAAGATAATTCACCCCTCCACTTT. It codes for CASSLRAGTAKDNSPLHF.

The chain combines TRBV21-1 with TRBJ2-7; the table's D call, TRBD1, was not checked against the DNA. TRBV21-1 is designated a pseudogene. The CDR3 length is 14 residues. CDR3: CASSKEEGAYEQYF. The DNA for the CDR3 is TGTGCCAGCAGCAAAGAGGAAGGGGCCTACGAGCAGTACTTC.

This clone is a singleton in its sample. The rearrangement links TRBV7-2 to TRBJ2-1; tentative D call: TRBD2 (6 bases). The V gene's germline CDR1 is SGHTA and CDR2 FQGNSA. The germline V and J ends were trimmed by 7 bases and 5 bases, with 15 bases remaining between them. This CDR3 has 14 amino acids. The CDR3 spells CASIKGRTNNEQFF. CDR3 nucleotide sequence: TGTGCCAGCATCAAGGGGCGGACTAACAATGAGCAGTTCTTC.

V and J are TRBV6-2 or TRBV6-3 and TRBJ1-4, with TRBD1 identical over 9 bases. The J segment lost 1 base and the V segment lost 6 bases, leaving 3 bases of the junction unmatched. CDR3 length: 15 amino acids. CDR1 is MNHEY, CDR2 SVGEGT, per germline. The CDR3: CASSLDRGTNEKLFF. CDR3 nucleotides: TGTGCCAGCAGCCTGGACAGGGGAACTAATGAAAAACTGTTTTTT.

The chain uses TRBV20-1 and TRBJ2-5, with D uncertain. V dropped 7 bases and J dropped 5 bases, with 11 bases sitting between them. Germline CDR1 and CDR2: DFQATT and SNEGSKA (reference sequence). The CDR3 is 11 amino acids. CDR3 residues: CSGAVSETQYF. CDR3 nucleotide sequence: TGCAGTGGTGCGGTGTCTGAGACCCAGTACTTC.